This T cell receptor beta chain came from a study of T cell responses to AZD1222 COVID-19 vaccine. Study-level results: Baseline seropositives among AZD1222 recipients totaled only 5 to 7.

Worth noting for this clone: Its antigen is undetermined.

Data came from immunoSEQ multiplex PCR; TCRdb stores just in-frame clones and leaves some out. Of about 42,000 clones listed, over 80% are singletons. Unmatched junction bases numbered 4, after V lost 1 base and J lost 5 bases. Germline CDR1 is SGHVS and CDR2 is FNYEAQ. The CDR3 consists of 15 residues. Some second doses came at about 4 weeks and others at about 12 weeks; these were pooled. Source: peripheral blood, taken 28 days after the second AZD1222 dose. The receptor's source is an adult who received the AZD1222 COVID-19 vaccine. The chain couples TRBV7-6 to TRBJ1-4, with 7 bases fitting TRBD1. This CDR3 reads CASSLEDRPNEKLFF. The CDR3 bases are TGTGCCAGCAGCTTAGAGGACAGGCCGAATGAAAAACTGTTTTTT.